The 9 T cell receptor beta chains below come from one sample, sequenced in a study of T cell repertoires in cytomegalovirus infection. Each CDR3 protein is one row after TCRdb ran MiXCR on the reads. The top ten hold about 4.5% of the sample, which has 300,000 to 400,000 distinct CDR3 sequences, roughly 9.5% seen once. The sequencing sample was made of PBMCs. The receptors here all came from a human donor in good health (CMV status not recorded). Some clones in this sample may be carry-over from other donors' samples.

V gene TRBV12-3 or TRBV12-4 combines with J gene TRBJ1-1, with D unclear. This CDR3 contains 14 residues. V lost 5 bases, J lost 7 bases, and 17 bases lay in between. CDR3 sequence reads: CASSVTLDRVEAFF. CDR3 coding DNA: TGTGCCAGCAGTGTAACGCTAGATAGGGTTGAAGCTTTCTTT.

The chain joins TRBV7-9 to TRBJ2-2; TRBD2 is a possible D gene (5 bases). The V end lost 2 bases, the J end lost 12 bases, and 13 bases lay between the germline ends. Germline CDR1 reads SEHNR; CDR2 reads FQNEAQ (reference sequence). The CDR3 consists of 13 residues. Here the CDR3 reads CASSLSGREKLFF. CDR3 DNA sequence: TGTGCCAGCAGCTTAAGCGGAAGAGAGAAGCTGTTTTTT.

There are a few counts of this clonotype. The chain employs TRBV28 and TRBJ1-4; D unclear. Deletions cut 7 bases from V and 0 bases from J, with 9 bases between. The V gene's germline CDR1 is MDHEN and CDR2 SYDVKM. This CDR3 is 14 amino acids long. This chain's CDR3 is CASTVAPTNEKLFF. CDR3 DNA: TGTGCCAGCACCGTAGCTCCAACTAATGAAAAACTGTTTTTT.

This clonotype has a handful of counts. V is TRBV2 and J is TRBJ2-2, with 7 bases lining up with TRBD2. V dropped 3 bases and J dropped 6; count of bases not matched to a gene: 7. The CDR3 length is 15 residues. Germline CDR1 and CDR2: SNHLY and FYNNEI. CDR3 protein: CASSDRTSRAGELFF. In nucleotides, the CDR3 is TGTGCCAGCAGTGACCGGACTAGTAGAGCCGGGGAGCTGTTTTTT.

The genes are TRBV27 and TRBJ2-1; perhaps TRBD2 as D (6 bases). From germline, CDR1 is MNHEY and CDR2 SMNVEV (reference sequence). This CDR3 has 16 residues. The V gene lost 4 bases and the J gene lost 2 bases, with 15 bases spanning the gap. The chain's CDR3 is CASSSLGGRPYNEQFF. The CDR3 DNA reads TGTGCCAGCAGTTCGCTGGGAGGCAGACCCTACAATGAGCAGTTCTTC.

This clonotype has ten or more counts. The V call is TRBV2, the J call TRBJ2-7, with 10 bases fitting TRBD1. Germline V gene data show CDR1 as SNHLY and CDR2 as FYNNEI. This CDR3 region has 14 residues. The V segment lost 5 bases and the J segment 2 bases; nucleotides outside the gene matches: 3. This CDR3 reads CASSTGQGTYEQYF. The CDR3 coding sequence is TGTGCCAGCAGTACGGGACAGGGGACCTACGAGCAGTACTTC.

This clonotype was counted a few times. The chain employs TRBV7-2 and TRBJ1-2; D call uncertain. The CDR3 loop spans 16 amino acids. The germline CDR1 and CDR2 sequences are SGHTA and FQGNSA. V was clipped by 3 bases and J by 2 bases, with 16 bases between them. The DNA for the CDR3 is TGTGCCAGCAGCTTGTATGGACCTAATATAAACTATGGCTACACCTTC. It yields the protein CASSLYGPNINYGYTF.

This clonotype was counted only a few times. The chain carries TRBV5-4 and TRBJ2-1, with TRBD2 matching over 7 bases. The V and J ends lost 4 bases and 4 bases, in that order; junction bases with no gene match: 5. The CDR3 is made up of 14 amino acids. The germline CDR1 and CDR2 sequences are SGHNT and YYREEE (reference sequence). The CDR3 is CASSHLAVYNEQFF. The CDR3 nucleotides are TGTGCCAGCAGCCACCTAGCGGTTTACAATGAGCAGTTCTTC.

This clonotype was recorded at least ten times. The chain is built from TRBV7-2 and TRBJ2-7; D not resolved. This CDR3 has 14 amino acids. The ends were cut back, 5 bases at V and 0 bases at J, with 11 bases in the middle. Germline V gene lookup returns CDR1 SGHTA and CDR2 FQGNSA. The CDR3 DNA reads TGTGCCAGCAGCCGATTACCAAGCTCCTACGAGCAGTACTTC. Its protein product is CASSRLPSSYEQYF.